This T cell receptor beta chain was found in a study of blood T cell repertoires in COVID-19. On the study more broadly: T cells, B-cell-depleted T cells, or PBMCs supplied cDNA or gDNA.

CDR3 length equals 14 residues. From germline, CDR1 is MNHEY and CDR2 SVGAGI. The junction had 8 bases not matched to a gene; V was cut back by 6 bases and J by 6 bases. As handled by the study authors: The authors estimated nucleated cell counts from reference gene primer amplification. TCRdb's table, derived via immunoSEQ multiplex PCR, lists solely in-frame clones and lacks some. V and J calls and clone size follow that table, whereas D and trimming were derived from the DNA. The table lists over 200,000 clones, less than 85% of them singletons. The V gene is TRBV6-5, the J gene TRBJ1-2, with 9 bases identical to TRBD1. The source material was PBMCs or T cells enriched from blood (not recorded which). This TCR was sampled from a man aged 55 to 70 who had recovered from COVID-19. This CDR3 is CASRRDRAWNGYTF. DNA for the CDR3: TGTGCCAGCAGGAGGGACAGGGCTTGGAATGGCTACACCTTC.